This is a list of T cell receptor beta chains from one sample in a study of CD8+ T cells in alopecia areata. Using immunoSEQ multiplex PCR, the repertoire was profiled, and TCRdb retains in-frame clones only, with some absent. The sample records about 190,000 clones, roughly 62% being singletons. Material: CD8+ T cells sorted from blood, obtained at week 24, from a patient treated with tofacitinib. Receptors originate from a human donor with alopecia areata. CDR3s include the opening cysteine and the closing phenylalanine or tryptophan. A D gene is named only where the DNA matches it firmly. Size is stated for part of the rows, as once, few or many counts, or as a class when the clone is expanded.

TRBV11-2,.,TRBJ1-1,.,CASSLGGPSSEAFF,TGTGCCAGCAGCTTAGGGGGACCATCCTCCGAAGCTTTCTTT
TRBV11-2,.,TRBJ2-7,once,CASSVTGFLNEQYF,TGTGCCAGCAGCGTGACAGGTTTTCTGAACGAGCAGTACTTC
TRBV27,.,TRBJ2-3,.,CASTAGEGDPTDTQYF,TGTGCCAGCACCGCAGGGGAAGGTGATCCCACAGATACGCAGTATTTT
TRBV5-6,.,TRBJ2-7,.,CASSSVRDEQYF,TGTGCCAGCAGCTCGGTTAGGGACGAGCAGTACTTC
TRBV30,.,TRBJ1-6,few,CASPGRIPNSPLHF,TGTGCCTCCCCGGGACGCATTCCTAATTCACCCCTCCACTTT
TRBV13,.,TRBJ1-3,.,CASTAGNTIYF,TGTGCCAGCACGGCCGGAAACACCATATATTTT
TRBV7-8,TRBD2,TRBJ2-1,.,CASSPVLGGGYNEQFF,TGTGCCAGCAGCCCGGTTCTCGGGGGGGGATACAATGAGCAGTTCTTC
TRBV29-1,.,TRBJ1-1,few,CSGGNTEAFF,TGCAGCGGCGGGAACACTGAAGCTTTCTTT
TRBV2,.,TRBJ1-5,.,CASSESISENQPQHF,TGTGCCAGCAGTGAGTCGATCTCAGAAAATCAGCCCCAGCATTTT
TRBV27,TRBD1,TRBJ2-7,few,CASSPRRGRMHEQYF,TGTGCCAGCAGTCCCCGAAGGGGGCGGATGCACGAGCAGTACTTC
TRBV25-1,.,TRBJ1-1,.,CASSEGGLTEAFF,TGTGCCAGCAGTGAGGGTGGGCTCACTGAAGCTTTCTTT
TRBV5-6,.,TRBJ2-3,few,CASSRRGTDTQYF,TGTGCCAGCAGCCGCCGTGGTACAGATACGCAGTATTTT
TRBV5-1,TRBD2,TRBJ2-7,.,CASSLRGGGVSYEQYF,TGCGCCAGCAGCTTAAGAGGCGGGGGGGTCTCCTACGAGCAGTACTTC
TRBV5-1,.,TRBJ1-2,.,CASSFLPRQDGYTF,TGCGCCAGCAGCTTTTTACCAAGGCAGGATGGCTACACCTTC
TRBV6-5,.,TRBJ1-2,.,CASRTGYGYTF,TGTGCCAGCAGAACGGGCTATGGCTACACCTTC
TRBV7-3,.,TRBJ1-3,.,CASSRDSGHLPFTSGNTIYF,TGTGCCAGCAGCCGCGACAGCGGGCATCTCCCTTTTACCTCTGGAAACACCATATATTTT
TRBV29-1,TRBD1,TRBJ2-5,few,CSVGRGQAKETQYF,TGCAGCGTTGGTAGGGGGCAAGCGAAGGAGACCCAGTACTTC
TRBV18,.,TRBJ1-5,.,CASSPWGRVSNQPQHF,TGTGCCAGCTCACCATGGGGCAGGGTGAGCAATCAGCCCCAGCATTTT
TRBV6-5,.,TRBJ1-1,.,CASEGNTEAFF,TGTGCCAGCGAGGGGAACACTGAAGCTTTCTTT
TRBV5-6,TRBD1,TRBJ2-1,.,CASSYGTGVGNEQFF,TGTGCCAGCAGCTATGGGACAGGGGTGGGCAATGAGCAGTTCTTC
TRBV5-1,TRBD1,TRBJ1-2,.,CASSVDRGGNGYTF,TGCGCCAGCAGCGTGGACAGGGGCGGGAATGGCTACACCTTC
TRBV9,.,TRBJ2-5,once,CASSVDPATLKETQYF,TGTGCCAGCAGCGTAGATCCAGCAACTCTTAAAGAGACCCAGTACTTC
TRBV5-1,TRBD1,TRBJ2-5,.,CASSDTGQGILETQYF,TGCGCCAGCAGCGATACGGGACAGGGAATTTTGGAGACCCAGTACTTC
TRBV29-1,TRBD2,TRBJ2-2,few,CSVSGGDITGELFF,TGCAGCGTGAGCGGGGGAGACATCACCGGGGAGCTGTTTTTT
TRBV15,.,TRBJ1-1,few,CATSRGRRTEAFF,TGTGCCACCAGCAGAGGTAGGAGGACTGAAGCTTTCTTT
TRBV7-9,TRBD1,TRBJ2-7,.,CASSQKPGTGEAEQYF,TGTGCCAGCAGCCAAAAGCCCGGGACAGGGGAAGCCGAGCAGTACTTC
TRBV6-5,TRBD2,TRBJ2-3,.,CASSYLQAGGRDTQYF,TGTGCCAGCAGTTACCTTCAGGCGGGGGGAAGAGATACGCAGTATTTT